The TCR beta chain described here comes from a study of T cell clones after liver transplantation. About the research overall: Post-transplant blood was tracked for graft-donor-reactive T cell clones identified in a pre-transplant mixed lymphocyte reaction. Draws occurred before transplant, before withdrawal, and after complete or failed withdrawal.

TCRdb keeps only in-frame clones here, not all; method: immunoSEQ multiplex PCR. The sample comprises approximately 70,000 clones, around 84% of which are singletons, and more than 2% rests with the top ten. As for this clone: Its antigen is as yet unknown.

Overall study findings and caveats: A larger donor-reactive than third-party decline suggested partial antigen-specific deletion.

J lost 4 bases, V lost 7 bases, and 12 bases had no gene match. The germline V gene has CDR1 MNHNS and CDR2 SASEGT. The CDR3 totals 15 residues. The sequences come from CD4+ T cells from blood, collected less than 50 months after liver transplant. The clonotype comes from a human patient who received a liver transplant. The T cells may come from the graft donor. J is TRBJ1-1 and V is TRBV6-1, with 7 bases that match TRBD1. CDR3 loop: CASTWHRQGITEAFF. Here the CDR3 DNA reads TGTGCCAGCACGTGGCATCGACAGGGAATCACTGAAGCTTTCTTT.